The clone carrying this T cell receptor (beta chain) has only one observation. Its antigen remains unidentified. The sample originates from a study of T cell repertoires in cytomegalovirus infection. The overall study: Recently identified HLA-C-restricted CMV epitopes and well-studied HLA-B-restricted CMV epitopes were used by the study. In public TCR beta signatures, there were indications of both CMV infection and matching HLA type.

Study-wide findings and caveats: CMV carriers having the relevant HLA were flagged by cumulative public TCR beta family frequency.

TCRdb reprocessed the reads via MiXCR and lists one record per CDR3 protein. The table has approximately 260,000 distinct CDR3 sequences, less than 25% seen once; the top ten hold around 20%. V was clipped by 1 base and J by 5 bases, with 12 bases between them. CDR3 length equals 14 residues. Per the germline V gene, CDR1 is DFQATT and CDR2 is SNEGSKA (reference sequence). The material sequenced was cultured PBMCs, taken from culture after CMV antigen stimulation. The chain combines TRBV20-1 with TRBJ2-1; possibly TRBD2 for D (6 bases). This receptor was obtained from a human donor in good health (CMV status not recorded). Some clones in this sample may be carry-over from other donors' samples. Written as DNA, the CDR3 is TGCAGTGCTAGAGGGGTAGCGGAAAACAATGAGCAGTTCTTC. The encoded protein is CSARGVAENNEQFF.